This section outlines one TCR beta chain sequence together with its context. No cognate antigen has been identified for it. No clone much larger than this one lies a single base away; base qualities are absent. This sample was included in a study of blood T cell repertoires in COVID-19 (dated by TCRdb to 2020 to 2021). At the level of the whole study: Collaborator samples came from the United States, Italy and Spain and covered acute and convalescent phases of COVID-19. The prospective study material was composed of cDNA or gDNA derived from T cells, B-cell-depleted T cells, or PBMCs. The samples were drawn from the first 160 participants of the ongoing ImmuneRACE study and from 1,254 subjects provided by 6 global collaborators. Where available, HLA class I and class II types were obtained from metadata supplied by the sample provider rather than from assay-based typing. Nearly every sample came with metadata listing a de-identified subject ID, COVID-19 status, age in years and sex. The dataset comprised deeply sampled blood TCRbeta repertoires from subjects exposed to, actively infected with, or recovered from COVID-19. The repertoires were made available in a free public database intended to serve as a resource for research on the immune response to SARS-CoV-2. Study-wide findings and limitations: Clinical and demographic metadata were provided uncurated, with the amount varying by source and participant.

One collaborating source in Seattle enrolled patients during active infection and followed them longitudinally through the course of disease. Whole blood was collected in K2EDTA tubes by collaborating institutions according to the institutions' own protocols. For TCRbeta analysis, collaborators shipped samples as frozen whole blood, isolated PBMCs, or DNA extracted from either of those sample types. V is shortened by 0 bases, J by 7 bases, and the region joining them spans 12 bases. The CDR3 runs 15 residues from the cysteine to the phenylalanine. The entry retains the CDR3 DNA only, 45 bases that are in frame from base 1. Based on the germline V gene, the CDR1 and CDR2 sequences are KGHSH and LQKENI. TCRbeta CDR3 regions were amplified from genomic DNA by means of the immunoSEQ Assay, a bias-controlled multiplex PCR. In the authors' own workflow: The number of nucleated cells in each sample was estimated from the amplification of reference gene primers within the assay. To quantify the absolute abundance of each unique TCRbeta CDR3 rearrangement, sequence reads were collapsed and filtered. For each sample, productive Simpson clonality was calculated as the square root of Simpson's diversity index across productive rearrangements. Not all clones reach the TCRdb copy of this immuneACCESS table, which keeps in-frame sequences only. Checked studies attribute under half of the gap to unresolved V genes and leave the rest unexplained. The V and J calls and clone size are taken from that table; D and trimming were inferred from the DNA. Recorded for this sample are about 230,000 clones; approximately 90% of them occurred a single time. The ten most abundant clones make up 11% of the sample.

This chain is built from TRBV18 and TRBJ1-4, and perhaps TRBD1 as D gene, on 6 matching bases. The TCR sequence derives from a man aged 50-60 years with COVID-19, enrolled during active disease. Sample: peripheral blood. The sequenced DNA is TGTGCCAGCTCACCACCGGGGACACTGGGTGAAAAACTGTTTTTT. This translates into CASSPPGTLGEKLFF. Extended through the reference TRBV18 and TRBJ1-4 proteins, this CDR3 yields the full variable domain: NAGVMQNPRHLVRRRGQEARLRCSPMKGHSHVYWYRQLPEEGLKFMVYLQKENIIDESGMPKERFSAEFPKEGPSILRIQQVVRGDSAAYFCASSPPGTLGEKLFFGSGTQLSVL.